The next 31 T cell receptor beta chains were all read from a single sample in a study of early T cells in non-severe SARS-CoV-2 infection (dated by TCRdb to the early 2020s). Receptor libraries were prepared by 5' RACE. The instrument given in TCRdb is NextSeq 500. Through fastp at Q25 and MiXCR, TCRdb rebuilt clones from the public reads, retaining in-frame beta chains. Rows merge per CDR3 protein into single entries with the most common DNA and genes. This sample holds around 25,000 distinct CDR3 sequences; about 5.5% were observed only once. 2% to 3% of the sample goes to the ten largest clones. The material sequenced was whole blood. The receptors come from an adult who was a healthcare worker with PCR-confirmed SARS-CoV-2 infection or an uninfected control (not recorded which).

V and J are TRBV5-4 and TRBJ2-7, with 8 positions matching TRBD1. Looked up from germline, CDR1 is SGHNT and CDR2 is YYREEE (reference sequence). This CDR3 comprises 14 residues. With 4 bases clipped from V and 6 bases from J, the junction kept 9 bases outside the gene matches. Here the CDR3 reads CASSRDRLDVEQYF. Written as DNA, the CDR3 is TGTGCCAGCAGCCGGGACAGGTTGGACGTCGAGCAGTACTTC.

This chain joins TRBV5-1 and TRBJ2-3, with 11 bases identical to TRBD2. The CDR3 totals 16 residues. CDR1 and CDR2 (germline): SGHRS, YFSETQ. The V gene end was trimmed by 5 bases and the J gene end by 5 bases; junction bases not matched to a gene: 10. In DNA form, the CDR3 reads TGCGCCAGCAGTCTCATCGGGACTAGCGGACAAGATACGCAGTATTTT. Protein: CASSLIGTSGQDTQYF. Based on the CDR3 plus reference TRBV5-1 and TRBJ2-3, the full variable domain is KAGVTQTPRYLIKTRGQQVTLSCSPISGHRSVSWYQQTPGQGLQFLFEYFSETQRNKGNFPGRFSGRQFSNSRSEMNVSTLELGDSALYLCASSLIGTSGQDTQYFGPGTRLTVL.

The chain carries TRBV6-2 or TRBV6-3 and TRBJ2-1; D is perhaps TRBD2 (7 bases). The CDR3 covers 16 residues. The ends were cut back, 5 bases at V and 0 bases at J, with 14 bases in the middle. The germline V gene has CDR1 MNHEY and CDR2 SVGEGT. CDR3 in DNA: TGTGCCAGCAGTAGGCGGGGGCCGAGCTCCTACAATGAGCAGTTCTTC. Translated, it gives CASSRRGPSSYNEQFF.

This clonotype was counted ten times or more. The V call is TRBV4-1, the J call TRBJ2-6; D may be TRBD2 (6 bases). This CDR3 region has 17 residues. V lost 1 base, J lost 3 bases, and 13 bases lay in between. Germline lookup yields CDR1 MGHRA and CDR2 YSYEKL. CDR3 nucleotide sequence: TGCGCCAGCAGCCAAGGCGGAGGGTCCTATGGGGCCAACGTCCTGACTTTC. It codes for CASSQGGGSYGANVLTF.

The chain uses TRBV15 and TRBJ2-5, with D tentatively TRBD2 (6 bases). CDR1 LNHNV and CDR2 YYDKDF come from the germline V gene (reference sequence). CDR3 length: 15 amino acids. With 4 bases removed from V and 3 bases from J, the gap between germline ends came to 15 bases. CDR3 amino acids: CATSTREPHKETQYF. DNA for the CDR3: TGTGCCACCAGCACCCGGGAGCCTCATAAAGAGACCCAGTACTTC.

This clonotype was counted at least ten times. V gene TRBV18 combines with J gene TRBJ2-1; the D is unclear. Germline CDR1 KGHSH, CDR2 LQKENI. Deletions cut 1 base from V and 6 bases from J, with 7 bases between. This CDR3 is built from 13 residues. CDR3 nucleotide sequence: TGTGCCAGCTCACCACATAGATCCAATGAGCAGTTCTTC. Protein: CASSPHRSNEQFF.

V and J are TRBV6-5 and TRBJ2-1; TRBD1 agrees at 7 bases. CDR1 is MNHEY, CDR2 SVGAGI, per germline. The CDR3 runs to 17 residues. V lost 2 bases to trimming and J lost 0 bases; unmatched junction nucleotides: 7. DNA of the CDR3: TGTGCCAGCAGTTACATGGGACAGAAAAGCTCCTACAATGAGCAGTTCTTC. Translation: CASSYMGQKSSYNEQFF.

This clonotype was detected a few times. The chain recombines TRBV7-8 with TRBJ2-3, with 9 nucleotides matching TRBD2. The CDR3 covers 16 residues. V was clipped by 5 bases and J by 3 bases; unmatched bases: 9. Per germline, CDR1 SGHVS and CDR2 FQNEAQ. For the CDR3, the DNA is TGTGCCAGCAGCCAGCGCGGGGGGGCTGTGACAGATACGCAGTATTTT. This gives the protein CASSQRGGAVTDTQYF.

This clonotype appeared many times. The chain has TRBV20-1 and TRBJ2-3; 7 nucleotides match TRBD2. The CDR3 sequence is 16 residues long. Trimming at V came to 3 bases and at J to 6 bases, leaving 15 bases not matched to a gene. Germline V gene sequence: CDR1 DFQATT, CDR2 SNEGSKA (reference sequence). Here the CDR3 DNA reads TGCAGTGCTAGTAACCTAGCGGACGCTCCGCGGGATACGCAGTATTTT. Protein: CSASNLADAPRDTQYF.

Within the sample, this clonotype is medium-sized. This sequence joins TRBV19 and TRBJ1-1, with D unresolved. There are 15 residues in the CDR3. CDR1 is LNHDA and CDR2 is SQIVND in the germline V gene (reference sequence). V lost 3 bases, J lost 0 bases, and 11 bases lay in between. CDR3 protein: CASSMYNKVNTEAFF. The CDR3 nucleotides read TGTGCCAGTAGTATGTATAACAAAGTGAACACTGAAGCTTTCTTT.

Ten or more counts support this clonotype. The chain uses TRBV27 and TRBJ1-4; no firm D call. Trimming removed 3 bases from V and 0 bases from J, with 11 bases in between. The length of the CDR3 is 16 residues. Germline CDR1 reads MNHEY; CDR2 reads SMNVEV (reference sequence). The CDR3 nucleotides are TGTGCCAGCAGTTTCTATGGGGTGGCAACTAATGAAAAACTGTTTTTT. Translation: CASSFYGVATNEKLFF.

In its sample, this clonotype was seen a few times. CDR3 sequence (DNA): TGTGCCAGCAGCTTATGGGACAGGCTGAACACCGGGGAGCTGTTTTTT. Translation: CASSLWDRLNTGELFF. This chain connects TRBV5-4 to TRBJ2-2, with TRBD1 matching 8 bases. Germline V gene lookup returns CDR1 SGHNT and CDR2 YYREEE (reference sequence). The CDR3 has 16 residues. Losses at the gene ends were 2 bases for V and 1 base for J; bases not matched to a gene: 4. Full variable domain (missing parts from reference TRBV5-4 and TRBJ2-2): ETGVTQSPTHLIKTRGQQVTLRCSSQSGHNTVSWYQQALGQGPQFIFQYYREEENGRGNFPPRFSGLQFPNYSSELNVNALELDDSALYLCASSLWDRLNTGELFFGEGSRLTVL.

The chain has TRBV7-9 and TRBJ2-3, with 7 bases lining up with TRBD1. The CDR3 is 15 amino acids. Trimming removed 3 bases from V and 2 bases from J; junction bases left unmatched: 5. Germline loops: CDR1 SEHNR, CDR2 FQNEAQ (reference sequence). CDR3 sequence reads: CASSLRGGITDTQYF. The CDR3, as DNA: TGTGCCAGCAGCTTGAGAGGGGGCATCACAGATACGCAGTATTTT.

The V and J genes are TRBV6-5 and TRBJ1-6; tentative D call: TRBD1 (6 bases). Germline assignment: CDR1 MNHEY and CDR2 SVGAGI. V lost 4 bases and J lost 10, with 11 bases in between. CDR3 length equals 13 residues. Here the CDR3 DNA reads TGTGCCAGCAGTTTACAGGGCAACTCACCCCTCCACTTT. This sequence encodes CASSLQGNSPLHF.

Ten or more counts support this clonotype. CDR3 in amino acids: CASSSAALNTEAFF. As DNA, the CDR3 is TGTGCCAGTAGTTCGGCAGCCCTAAACACTGAAGCTTTCTTT. The J gene is TRBJ1-1, the V gene TRBV19, with D hard to call. This CDR3 region has 14 residues. Germline assignment: CDR1 LNHDA and CDR2 SQIVND (reference sequence). V dropped 5 bases and J dropped 2 bases, with 12 bases sitting between them.

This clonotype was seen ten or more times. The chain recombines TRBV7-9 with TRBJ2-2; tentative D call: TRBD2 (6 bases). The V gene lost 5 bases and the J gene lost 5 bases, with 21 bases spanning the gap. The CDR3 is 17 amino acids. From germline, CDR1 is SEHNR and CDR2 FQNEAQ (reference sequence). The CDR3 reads CASSLNGGATVTGELFF. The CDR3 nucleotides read TGTGCCAGCAGCCTAAACGGGGGTGCGACGGTGACCGGGGAGCTGTTTTTT.

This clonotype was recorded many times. The CDR3 DNA follows: TGTGCCAGCAGAATCGGACAGCAAAATCAGCCCCAGCATTTT. Amino acid sequence: CASRIGQQNQPQHF. The chain is built from TRBV6-2 or TRBV6-3 and TRBJ1-5; a weak D match, TRBD1 (6 bases). The length of the CDR3 is 14 residues. V was cut by 6 bases and J by 4 bases, with 13 bases left in between. The germline gives CDR1 MNHEY, CDR2 SVGEGT.

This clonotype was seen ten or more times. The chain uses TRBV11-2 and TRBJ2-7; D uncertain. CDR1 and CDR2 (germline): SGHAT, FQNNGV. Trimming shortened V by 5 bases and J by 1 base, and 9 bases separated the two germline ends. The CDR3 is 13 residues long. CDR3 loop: CASSPPASYEQYF. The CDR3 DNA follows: TGTGCCAGCAGCCCTCCCGCATCCTACGAGCAGTACTTC. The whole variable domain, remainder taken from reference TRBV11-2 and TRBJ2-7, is EAGVAQSPRYKIIEKRQSVAFWCNPISGHATLYWYQQILGQGPKLLIQFQNNGVVDDSQLPKDRFSAERLKGVDSTLKIQPAKLEDSAVYLCASSPPASYEQYFGPGTRLTVT.

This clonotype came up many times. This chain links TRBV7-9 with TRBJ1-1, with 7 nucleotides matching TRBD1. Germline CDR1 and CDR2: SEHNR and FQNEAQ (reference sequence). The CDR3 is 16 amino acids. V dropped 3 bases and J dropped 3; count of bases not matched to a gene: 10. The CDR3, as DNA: TGTGCCAGCAGCTTCCCCGACAGGGAGGGGTACACTGAAGCTTTCTTT. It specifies CASSFPDREGYTEAFF.

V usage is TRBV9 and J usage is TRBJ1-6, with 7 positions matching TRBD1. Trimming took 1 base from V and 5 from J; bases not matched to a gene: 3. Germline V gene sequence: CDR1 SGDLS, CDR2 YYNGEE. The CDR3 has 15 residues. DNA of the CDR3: TGTGCCAGCAGCGTACTCCAGGGGGATAATTCACCCCTCCACTTT. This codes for CASSVLQGDNSPLHF. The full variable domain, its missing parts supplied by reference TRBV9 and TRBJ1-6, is DSGVTQTPKHLITATGQRVTLRCSPRSGDLSVYWYQQSLDQGLQFLIQYYNGEERAKGNILERFSAQQFPDLHSELNLSSLELGDSALYFCASSVLQGDNSPLHFGNGTRLTVT.

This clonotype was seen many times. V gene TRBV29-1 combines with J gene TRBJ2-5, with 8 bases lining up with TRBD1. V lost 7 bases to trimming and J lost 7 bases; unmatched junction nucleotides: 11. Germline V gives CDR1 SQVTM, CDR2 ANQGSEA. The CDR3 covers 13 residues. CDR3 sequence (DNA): TGCAGCGCAGGACAGGGAGACGTTCGGACCCAGTACTTC. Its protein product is CSAGQGDVRTQYF.

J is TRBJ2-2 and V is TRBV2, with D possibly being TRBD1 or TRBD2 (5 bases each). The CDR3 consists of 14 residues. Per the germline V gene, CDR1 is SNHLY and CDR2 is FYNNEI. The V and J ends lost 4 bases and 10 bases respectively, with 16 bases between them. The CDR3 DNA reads TGTGCCAGCAGTGGGGGACCTTCTGGGCCGGAGCTGTTTTTT. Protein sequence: CASSGGPSGPELFF. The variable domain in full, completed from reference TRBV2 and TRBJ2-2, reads EPEVTQTPSHQVTQMGQEVILRCVPISNHLYFYWYRQILGQKVEFLVSFYNNEISEKSEIFDDQFSVERPDGSNFTLKIRSTKLEDSAMYFCASSGGPSGPELFFGEGSRLTVL.

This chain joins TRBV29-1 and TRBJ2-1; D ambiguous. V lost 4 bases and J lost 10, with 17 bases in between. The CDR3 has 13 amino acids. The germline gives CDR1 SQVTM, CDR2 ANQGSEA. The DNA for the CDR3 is TGCAGCGTTGCCGCGATACCTAACGGCGAGCAGTTCTTC. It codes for CSVAAIPNGEQFF.

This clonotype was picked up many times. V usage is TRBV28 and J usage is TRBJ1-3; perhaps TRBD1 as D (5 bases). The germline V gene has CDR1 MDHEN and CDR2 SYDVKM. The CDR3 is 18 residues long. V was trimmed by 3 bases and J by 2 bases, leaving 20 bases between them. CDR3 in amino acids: CASSFTARQFLTGNTIYF. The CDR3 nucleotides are TGTGCCAGCAGTTTTACCGCCAGACAGTTCCTCACTGGAAACACCATATATTTT.

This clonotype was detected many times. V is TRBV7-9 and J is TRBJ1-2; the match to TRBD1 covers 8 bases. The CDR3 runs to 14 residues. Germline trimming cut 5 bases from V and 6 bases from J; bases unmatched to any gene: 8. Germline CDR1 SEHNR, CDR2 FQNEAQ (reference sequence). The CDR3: CASSLKTGVHGYTF. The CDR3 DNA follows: TGTGCCAGCAGCCTAAAGACAGGGGTCCATGGCTACACCTTC.

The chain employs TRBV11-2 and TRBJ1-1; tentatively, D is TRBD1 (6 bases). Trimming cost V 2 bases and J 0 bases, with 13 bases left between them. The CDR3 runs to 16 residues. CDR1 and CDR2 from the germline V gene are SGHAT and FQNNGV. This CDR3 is CASSLRPGTLNTEAFF. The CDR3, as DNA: TGTGCCAGCAGCTTAAGACCCGGGACACTGAACACTGAAGCTTTCTTT.

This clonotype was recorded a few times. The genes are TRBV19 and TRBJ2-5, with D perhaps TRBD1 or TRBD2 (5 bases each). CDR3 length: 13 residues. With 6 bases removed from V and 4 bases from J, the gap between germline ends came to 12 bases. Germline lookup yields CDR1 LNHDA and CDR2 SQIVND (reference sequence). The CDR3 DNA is TGTGCCAGTAGCTTCGGGGCGAGAGAGACCCAGTACTTC. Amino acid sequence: CASSFGARETQYF.

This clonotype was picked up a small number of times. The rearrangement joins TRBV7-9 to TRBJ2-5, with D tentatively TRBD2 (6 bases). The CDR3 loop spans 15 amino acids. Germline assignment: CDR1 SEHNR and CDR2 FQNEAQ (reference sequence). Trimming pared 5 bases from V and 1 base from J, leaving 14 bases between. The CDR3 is CASSNGSVFQETQYF. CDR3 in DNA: TGTGCCAGCAGCAACGGGAGCGTGTTCCAAGAGACCCAGTACTTC.

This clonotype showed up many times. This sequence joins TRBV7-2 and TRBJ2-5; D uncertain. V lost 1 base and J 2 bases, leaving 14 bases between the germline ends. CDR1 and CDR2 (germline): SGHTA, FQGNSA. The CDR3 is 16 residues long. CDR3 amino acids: CASSLGAYRSQETQYF. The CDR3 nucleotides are TGTGCCAGCAGCTTAGGAGCTTACAGATCGCAAGAGACCCAGTACTTC.

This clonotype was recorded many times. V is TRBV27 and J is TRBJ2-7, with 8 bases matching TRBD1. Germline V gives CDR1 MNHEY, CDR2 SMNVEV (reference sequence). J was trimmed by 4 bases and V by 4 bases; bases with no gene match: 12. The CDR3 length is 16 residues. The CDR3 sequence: CASSSHTGGSKYEQYF. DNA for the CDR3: TGTGCCAGCAGTTCCCATACAGGGGGGTCCAAATACGAGCAGTACTTC.

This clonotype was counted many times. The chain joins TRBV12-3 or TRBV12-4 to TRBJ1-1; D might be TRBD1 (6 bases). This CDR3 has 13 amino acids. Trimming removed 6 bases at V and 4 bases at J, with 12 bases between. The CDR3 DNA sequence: TGTGCCAGCAGCGCCCCCAGGGGCACTGAAGCTTTCTTT. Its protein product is CASSAPRGTEAFF.